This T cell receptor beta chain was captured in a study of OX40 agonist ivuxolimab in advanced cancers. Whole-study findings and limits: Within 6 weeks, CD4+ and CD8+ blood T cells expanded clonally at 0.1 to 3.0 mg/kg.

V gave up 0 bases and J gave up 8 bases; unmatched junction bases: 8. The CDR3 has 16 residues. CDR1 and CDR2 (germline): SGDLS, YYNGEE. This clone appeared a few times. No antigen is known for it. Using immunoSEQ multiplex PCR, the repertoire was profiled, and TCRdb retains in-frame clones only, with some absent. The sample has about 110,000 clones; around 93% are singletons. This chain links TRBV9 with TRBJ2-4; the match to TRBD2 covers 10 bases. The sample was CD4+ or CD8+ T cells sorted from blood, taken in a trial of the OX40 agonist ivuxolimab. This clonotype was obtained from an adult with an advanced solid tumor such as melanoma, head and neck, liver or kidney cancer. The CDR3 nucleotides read TGTGCCAGCAGCGTAGGGCTAGCGGGAGCGGGGGACATTCAGTACTTC. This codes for CASSVGLAGAGDIQYF.